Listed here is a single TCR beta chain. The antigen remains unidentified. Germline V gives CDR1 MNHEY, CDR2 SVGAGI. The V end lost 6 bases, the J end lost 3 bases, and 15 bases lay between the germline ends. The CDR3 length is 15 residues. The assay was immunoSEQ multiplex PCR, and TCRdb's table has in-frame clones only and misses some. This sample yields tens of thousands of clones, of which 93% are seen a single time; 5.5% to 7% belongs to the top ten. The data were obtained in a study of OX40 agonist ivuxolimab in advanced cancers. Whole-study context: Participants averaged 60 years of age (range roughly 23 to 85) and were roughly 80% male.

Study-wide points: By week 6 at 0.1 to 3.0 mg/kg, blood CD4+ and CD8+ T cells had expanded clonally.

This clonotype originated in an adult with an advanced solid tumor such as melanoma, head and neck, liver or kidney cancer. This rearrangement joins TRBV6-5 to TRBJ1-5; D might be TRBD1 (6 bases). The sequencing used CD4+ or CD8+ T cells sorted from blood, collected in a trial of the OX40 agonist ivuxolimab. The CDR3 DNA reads TGTGCCAGCAGCGAGGTGGGGGCCCTCAATCAGCCCCAGCATTTT. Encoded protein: CASSEVGALNQPQHF.